This TCR beta chain was captured by sequencing in a study of T cell changes during pregnancy in multiple sclerosis. TCRdb's copy holds only in-frame clones and misses some; the assay was immunoSEQ multiplex PCR. The sample contains tens of thousands of clones, around 92% of which appear only once. CDR3 length: 14 amino acids. The junction had 2 bases not matched to a gene; V was cut back by 4 bases and J by 5 bases. CDR1 is SGDLS and CDR2 is YYNGEE in the germline V gene. The sequence derives from a female donor in good health, enrolled as a control in a pregnancy study. The source material was peripheral blood, sampled in the third trimester of pregnancy. V is TRBV9 and J is TRBJ2-2, with 10 bases that match TRBD1. The CDR3, as DNA: TGTGCCAGCAGCAGGACAGGGGGTACCGGGGAGCTGTTTTTT. This translates into CASSRTGGTGELFF.